A single sample is the source of the 22 T cell receptor beta chains below, sequenced in a study of shared clonotypes between healthy human individuals (dated by TCRdb to 2018 to 2021). The library relied on the immunoSEQ multiplex PCR assay. This is the immuneACCESS table as TCRdb keeps it, with only in-frame sequences that have V and J called. A part of the clones is gone; compared with another copy, unresolved V genes explain less than half, and the rest is unexplained. Present in this sample are under 2,000,000 clones, less than 95% of which were seen just once. The ten biggest clones cover more than 0.95% of the sample. CD8 naive samples consisted of CD45RO-negative cells that were positively selected for CCR7, yielding a CD45RA+CCR7+ population without TemRA cells. Sequenced sample: naive CD8+ T cells sorted from blood. The cell subset or site label for this specimen denotes: CD45RA+CCR7+. The receptors were gathered from a man in his late teens or twenties in good health.

The gene calls are TRBV10-3 and TRBJ1-5; the D is unclear. With 6 bases removed from V and 0 bases from J, the gap between germline ends came to 12 bases. Germline assignment: CDR1 ENHRY and CDR2 SYGVKD. The CDR3 is 15 amino acids. Here the CDR3 reads CAISVDANSNQPQHF. The CDR3, as DNA: TGTGCCATCAGCGTGGACGCAAATAGCAATCAGCCCCAGCATTTT.

The V gene is TRBV28, the J gene TRBJ2-7; weak D call: TRBD2 (6 bases). The CDR3 spans 15 residues. The V end was cut by 3 bases, the J end by 2 bases, with 14 bases between. CDR1 and CDR2 (germline): MDHEN, SYDVKM. CDR3 DNA: TGTGCCAGCAGTTTGGGAGGTTTCCCAACCTACGAGCAGTACTTC. The encoded protein is CASSLGGFPTYEQYF. Based on the CDR3 plus reference TRBV28 and TRBJ2-7, the full variable domain is DVKVTQSSRYLVKRTGEKVFLECVQDMDHENMFWYRQDPGLGLRLIYFSYDVKMKEKGDIPEGYSVSREKKERFSLILESASTNQTSMYLCASSLGGFPTYEQYFGPGTRLTVT.

This clone has a handful of counts. The genes are TRBV29-1 and TRBJ1-2; D gene ambiguous. The CDR3 loop spans 12 amino acids. The V gene lost 6 bases and the J gene lost 4 bases, with 12 bases spanning the gap. Germline CDR1 SQVTM, CDR2 ANQGSEA. The CDR3 DNA reads as TGCAGCGTCGAGGACGGGTTCTATGGCTACACCTTC. It is translated as CSVEDGFYGYTF. Drawing the rest from reference TRBV29-1 and TRBJ1-2, the complete variable domain is SAVISQKPSRDICQRGTSLTIQCQVDSQVTMMFWYRQQPGQSLTLIATANQGSEATYESGFVIDKFPISRPNLTFSTLTVSNMSPEDSSIYLCSVEDGFYGYTFGSGTRLTVV.

J is TRBJ2-3 and V is TRBV10-1, with TRBD2 as a possible D gene (6 bases). V was cut by 5 bases and J by 2 bases, with 14 bases left in between. Germline lookup yields CDR1 WNHNN and CDR2 SYGVQD (reference sequence). CDR3 size: 15 residues. The DNA of the CDR3 is TGCGCCAGCAGTCGGGACTTCGCCACCACAGATACGCAGTATTTT. Amino acids: CASSRDFATTDTQYF.

The rearrangement links TRBV6-1 to TRBJ2-7; no clear D gene. CDR1 is MNHNS and CDR2 is SASEGT in the germline V gene. The CDR3 contains 11 residues. With 5 bases removed from V and 4 bases from J, the gap between germline ends came to 6 bases. CDR3 DNA sequence: TGTGCCAGCAGTTACCTTTACGAGCAGTACTTC. Residues: CASSYLYEQYF.

The V call is TRBV5-4, the J call TRBJ1-1; no firm D call. The V end lost 1 base, the J end lost 5 bases, and 12 bases lay between the germline ends. The CDR3 runs 14 residues. Looked up from germline, CDR1 is SGHNT and CDR2 is YYREEE (reference sequence). CDR3 region: CASSLSGRDTEAFF. The CDR3 DNA reads TGTGCCAGCAGCTTGTCTGGGCGTGATACTGAAGCTTTCTTT.

This clone showed up just once. The rearrangement links TRBV7-2 to TRBJ1-2; 12 bases are a match to TRBD1. This CDR3 contains 17 residues. After removal of 5 bases from V and 6 bases from J, the junction contained 13 bases not matched to a gene. Germline CDR1 reads SGHTA; CDR2 reads FQGNSA. The CDR3, as DNA: TGTGCCAGCAGCGTCGCCCTTGGGACAGGGGGCGAACATGGCTACACCTTC. Translation: CASSVALGTGGEHGYTF.

In regard to this clone: At the DNA level, this CDR3 is encoded by other sequences in the same sample as well. This chain uses TRBV5-1 with TRBJ1-2; D is uncertain. Germline V gene lookup returns CDR1 SGHRS and CDR2 YFSETQ. The ends were cut back, 2 bases at V and 3 bases at J, with 8 bases in the middle. The CDR3 totals 13 residues. The CDR3 sequence: CASSLASDYGYTF. In DNA, the CDR3 is TGCGCCAGCAGCTTAGCGTCGGACTATGGCTACACCTTC.

A note on this clone: Other nucleotide sequences in the sample specify the same CDR3. The chain links TRBV5-6 to TRBJ1-1, with D perhaps matching TRBD1 (5 bases). The V gene lost 2 bases and the J gene lost 5 bases, with 7 bases spanning the gap. Germline values: CDR1 SGHDT, CDR2 YYEEEE. The CDR3 contains 12 residues. Here the CDR3 reads CASSFGGTEAFF. CDR3 nucleotide sequence: TGTGCCAGCAGCTTCGGGGGAACTGAAGCTTTCTTT.

The chain uses TRBV28 and TRBJ2-3; D remains ambiguous. Deletions cut 5 bases from V and 5 bases from J, with 8 bases between. Germline V gene data show CDR1 as MDHEN and CDR2 as SYDVKM. CDR3 length: 12 residues. The CDR3 DNA reads as TGTGCCAGCAGTCGCCTCATAGATACGCAGTATTTT. Protein: CASSRLIDTQYF.

This clone was seen just once. The same CDR3 can be traced to other DNA sequences in this sample. The chain is built from TRBV29-1 and TRBJ1-2, with D unclear. The CDR3 length is 11 residues. The ends were cut back, 3 bases at V and 4 bases at J, with 6 bases in the middle. CDR1 is SQVTM and CDR2 is ANQGSEA in the germline V gene. CDR3: CSVESLYGYTF. In nucleotides, the CDR3 is TGCAGCGTTGAGTCTCTCTATGGCTACACCTTC. Full variable domain (rest looked up from reference TRBV29-1 and TRBJ1-2): SAVISQKPSRDICQRGTSLTIQCQVDSQVTMMFWYRQQPGQSLTLIATANQGSEATYESGFVIDKFPISRPNLTFSTLTVSNMSPEDSSIYLCSVESLYGYTFGSGTRLTVV.

The V gene is TRBV5-6, the J gene TRBJ2-3, with D hard to call. Germline assignment: CDR1 SGHDT and CDR2 YYEEEE. The CDR3 length is 14 residues. V was clipped by 4 bases and J by 2 bases, with 11 bases between them. The CDR3 sequence is CASSLQQVTDTQYF. The CDR3 DNA follows: TGTGCCAGCAGCCTTCAACAAGTCACAGATACGCAGTATTTT.

The V call is TRBV18, the J call TRBJ1-4; D ambiguous. The CDR3 totals 15 residues. Germline CDR1 KGHSH, CDR2 LQKENI. V was pared by 6 bases and J by 8 bases, with 19 bases between. The CDR3 DNA reads as TGTGCCAGCTCCCTACCCGAACAGACGGTCGAAAAACTGTTTTTT. The encoded protein is CASSLPEQTVEKLFF.

V usage is TRBV29-1 and J usage is TRBJ2-5; 12 bases map to TRBD2. V dropped 6 bases and J dropped 4; count of bases not matched to a gene: 9. This CDR3 contains 15 residues. CDR1 and CDR2 (germline): SQVTM, ANQGSEA. The CDR3 spells CSVKETSGSAETQYF. Here the CDR3 DNA reads TGCAGCGTCAAAGAGACTAGCGGGAGTGCAGAGACCCAGTACTTC.

The genes are TRBV27 and TRBJ2-2; D is possibly TRBD1 (5 bases). Germline values: CDR1 MNHEY, CDR2 SMNVEV (reference sequence). V was trimmed by 7 bases and J by 0 bases, leaving 18 bases between them. The CDR3 extends over 17 amino acids. The CDR3 DNA sequence: TGTGCCAGCACCCCTTCCGACAGTTTCGCGAACACCGGGGAGCTGTTTTTT. Translation gives CASTPSDSFANTGELFF.

The chain combines TRBV19 with TRBJ2-2; 8 nucleotides line up with TRBD1. Germline loops: CDR1 LNHDA, CDR2 SQIVND (reference sequence). This CDR3 comprises 15 residues. The J segment lost 6 bases and the V segment lost 5 bases, leaving 8 bases of the junction unmatched. Written as DNA, the CDR3 is TGTGCCAGTAGTTCCGACAGGGGCCTGGCCGGGGAGCTGTTTTTT. Protein sequence: CASSSDRGLAGELFF.

This chain links TRBV19 with TRBJ2-2; 7 positions agree with TRBD1. Germline CDR1 is LNHDA and CDR2 is SQIVND (reference sequence). The CDR3 contains 15 residues. J gave up 3 bases and V 9 bases, and 10 bases lay outside the gene matches. CDR3 sequence (DNA): TGTGCCAGCGATCCGGGACAGCACTACACCGGGGAGCTGTTTTTT. Translated, it gives CASDPGQHYTGELFF.

The chain recombines TRBV5-8 with TRBJ2-1; unclear D gene. This CDR3 is 13 amino acids long. The germline CDR1 and CDR2 sequences are SGHTS and YDEGEE. V was cut by 1 base and J by 7 bases, with 9 bases left in between. CDR3 region: CASSLTNPNEQFF. CDR3 DNA sequence: TGTGCCAGCAGCTTGACCAACCCGAATGAGCAGTTCTTC.

The V gene is TRBV6-6, the J gene TRBJ1-2, with D unclear. Germline-derived CDR1 and CDR2 are MNHNY and SVGAGI (reference sequence). The V and J ends lost 0 bases and 3 bases respectively, with 8 bases between them. The CDR3 has 14 amino acids. CDR3 coding DNA: TGTGCCAGCAGTTACTCGATAGGTTACTATGGCTACACCTTC. Translation gives CASSYSIGYYGYTF.

The chain carries TRBV10-2 and TRBJ2-7, with TRBD1 as a possible D gene (7 bases). This CDR3 contains 12 residues. CDR1 WSHSY and CDR2 SAAADI come from the germline V gene. Trimming removed 7 bases at V and 3 bases at J, with 10 bases between. CDR3: CASTQGGYEQYF. Here the CDR3 DNA reads TGCGCCAGCACCCAGGGGGGCTACGAGCAGTACTTC.

The CDR3, as DNA: TGCGCCAGCAGCCCTAGCGGGCCCAACACCGGGGAGCTGTTTTTT. Its protein is CASSPSGPNTGELFF. The chain has TRBV4-3 and TRBJ2-2, with 8 bases fitting TRBD2. Germline V CDR1 and CDR2: LGHNA, YSLEER. J was trimmed by 2 bases and V by 4 bases; bases with no gene match: 3. This CDR3 has 15 amino acids.

Of note for this clone: The same CDR3 arises from other DNA sequences in this sample as well. The CDR3: CASSQGTPYEQYF. DNA for the CDR3: TGCGCCAGCAGCCAAGGCACGCCCTACGAGCAGTACTTC. The chain combines TRBV4-1 with TRBJ2-7, with no clear D. The germline CDR1 and CDR2 sequences are MGHRA and YSYEKL. With 1 base removed from V and 2 bases from J, the gap between germline ends came to 6 bases. There are 13 residues in the CDR3.